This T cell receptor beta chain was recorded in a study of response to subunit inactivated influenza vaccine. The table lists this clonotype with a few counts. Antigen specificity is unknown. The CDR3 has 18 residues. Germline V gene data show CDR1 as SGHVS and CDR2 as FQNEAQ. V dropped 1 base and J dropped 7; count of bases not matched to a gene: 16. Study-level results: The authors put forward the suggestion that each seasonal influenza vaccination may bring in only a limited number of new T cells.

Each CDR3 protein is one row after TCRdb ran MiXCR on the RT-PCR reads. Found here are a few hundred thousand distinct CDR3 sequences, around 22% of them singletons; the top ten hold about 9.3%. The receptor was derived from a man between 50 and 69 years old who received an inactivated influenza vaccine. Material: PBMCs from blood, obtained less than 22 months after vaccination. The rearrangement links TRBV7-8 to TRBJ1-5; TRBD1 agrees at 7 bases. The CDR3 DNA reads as TGTGCCAGCAGCTTAGAATTTAAGACAGGGAGAACGGGGCAGCCCCAGCATTTT. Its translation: CASSLEFKTGRTGQPQHF.